The 22 T cell receptor beta chains below all came from one sample that was sequenced in a study of molecular identifiers for immune sequencing clone quantification. TCRdb redid the calling of the PCR reads with MiXCR, one entry per CDR3 protein. Of approximately 550,000 distinct CDR3 sequences detected, about a fifth appear once; the ten largest clones hold 0.7% to 1%. Sequencing input: naive CD8+ T cells from blood, with Jurkat cell RNA spiked in. Described subset: FACS-sorted CD8+CD4-CCR7+CD45RA+ naive T cells. All receptors come from a human donor in good health. Some libraries in this study had Jurkat cell RNA spiked in.

In regard to this clonotype: Since a much larger clone is just one base distant, this may be a read error. The V gene is TRBV7-3, the J gene TRBJ2-3, with D possibly matching TRBD2 (6 bases). Germline-derived CDR1 and CDR2 are SGHTA and FQGTGA. The CDR3 is 15 amino acids. The CDR3 nucleotides read TGTGCCGGCAGCTTATACGGGAGTAGCACAGATACGCAGTATTTT. This sequence encodes CAGSLYGSSTDTQYF.

With regard to this clonotype: A read error may be the cause here, since a much bigger clone is one base away. No DNA is shown, since the ends of the CDR3 on it are uncertain; the CDR3 is the one TCRdb lists. This chain joins TRBV29-1 and TRBJ1-2; the D call in the table, TRBD1, was not verified against the DNA. Germline loops: CDR1 SQVTM, CDR2 ANQGSEA. The CDR3 extends over 12 residues, inclusive of both ends. The chain's CDR3 is CSVGQVYYGCTF.

This clonotype occurred many times. J is TRBJ2-7 and V is TRBV5-1; D uncertain. Trimming removed 5 bases at V and 3 bases at J, with 12 bases between. Per germline, CDR1 SGHRS and CDR2 YFSETQ. CDR3 length: 13 residues. The CDR3 here is CASRAVFNYEQYF. The CDR3 nucleotides are TGCGCCAGCAGGGCGGTCTTCAACTACGAGCAGTACTTC.

This clonotype has more than one count but fewer than ten. The gene calls are TRBV12-3 or TRBV12-4 and TRBJ2-5; 8 bases fit TRBD2. The CDR3 is 15 amino acids. The V and J ends lost 5 bases and 5 bases, in that order; junction bases with no gene match: 10. The DNA of the CDR3 is TGTGCCAGCAGTCCCGGGGGGGTTGAGAGGGAGACCCAGTACTTC. Its protein is CASSPGGVERETQYF.

There are many counts of this clonotype. This chain uses TRBV4-3 with TRBJ2-3, with no clear D. V was trimmed by 0 bases and J by 0 bases, leaving 7 bases between them. Looked up from germline, CDR1 is LGHNA and CDR2 is YSLEER. The CDR3 has 15 residues. The CDR3: CASSQDKTSTDTQYF. The CDR3, as DNA: TGCGCCAGCAGCCAAGACAAGACTAGCACAGATACGCAGTATTTT.

The chain recombines TRBV4-3 with TRBJ2-7; no firm D call. The V end lost 3 bases, the J end lost 7 bases, and 19 bases lay between the germline ends. Per the germline V gene, CDR1 is LGHNA and CDR2 is YSLEER. The CDR3 has 15 amino acids. This CDR3 is CASSHQGAGAWEQYF. The CDR3 DNA sequence: TGCGCCAGCAGCCACCAAGGTGCAGGCGCCTGGGAGCAGTACTTC.

This clonotype was counted between two and nine times. V is TRBV5-6 and J is TRBJ1-2; TRBD1 aligns across 7 bases. J lost 4 bases, V lost 0 bases, and 6 bases had no gene match. Germline-derived CDR1 and CDR2 are SGHDT and YYEEEE. The CDR3 consists of 15 residues. CDR3 DNA: TGTGCCAGCAGCTTGGGAGGACAGGTTGTCTATGGCTACACCTTC. Protein sequence: CASSLGGQVVYGYTF.

The V call is TRBV7-9, the J call TRBJ2-7, with 9 bases identical to TRBD1. The junction had 13 bases not matched to a gene; V was cut back by 5 bases and J by 2 bases. Germline V gives CDR1 SEHNR, CDR2 FQNEAQ (reference sequence). This CDR3 has 17 residues. CDR3 sequence reads: CASSPKVGTGIPYEQYF. DNA of the CDR3: TGTGCCAGCAGCCCAAAGGTCGGGACAGGGATACCCTACGAGCAGTACTTC.

This chain joins TRBV3-1 and TRBJ2-7; 13 bases agree with TRBD2. V dropped 5 bases and J dropped 7; count of bases not matched to a gene: 8. Germline loops: CDR1 LGHDT, CDR2 YNNKEL (reference sequence). This CDR3 is built from 15 residues. The CDR3 DNA reads as TGTGCCAGCAGCTACGGGACTAGCGGGGCGGGGGAGCAGTACTTC. This translates into CASSYGTSGAGEQYF.

This clonotype showed up just a few times. The rearrangement links TRBV6-2 or TRBV6-3 to TRBJ2-6; D is undetermined. V was pared by 9 bases and J by 0 bases, with 18 bases between. Per germline, CDR1 MNHEY and CDR2 SVGEGT. The CDR3 extends over 17 amino acids. The CDR3 is CASYSRPASSGANVLTF. CDR3 DNA: TGTGCCAGTTACTCCCGCCCTGCTAGCTCTGGGGCCAACGTCCTGACTTTC.

This rearrangement joins TRBV19 to TRBJ1-1, with no clear D. Deletions cut 4 bases from V and 5 bases from J, with 8 bases between. The CDR3 runs to 12 residues. Germline V lookup: CDR1 LNHDA, CDR2 SQIVND (reference sequence). In DNA form, the CDR3 reads TGTGCCAGTAGTAACGCCGGTACTGAAGCTTTCTTT. It translates to CASSNAGTEAFF.

This clonotype was recorded a few times. The CDR3 region has the DNA TGTGCCAGCAGTTTCGCCGCTACCTACGAGCAGTACTTC. Translated: CASSFAATYEQYF. The V and J genes are TRBV27 and TRBJ2-7, with no clear D. CDR3 length: 13 residues. The V end was cut by 3 bases, the J end by 2 bases, with 8 bases between. Germline CDR1 MNHEY, CDR2 SMNVEV (reference sequence).

The CDR3 loop reads CASSPLGAAASYEQYF. CDR3 bases: TGTGCCAGCAGCCCCTTGGGGGCGGCAGCCAGCTACGAGCAGTACTTC. The chain joins TRBV9 to TRBJ2-7; D is perhaps TRBD1 (6 bases). From germline, CDR1 is SGDLS and CDR2 YYNGEE. This CDR3 comprises 16 residues. Trimming pared 4 bases from V and 3 bases from J, leaving 20 bases between.

Details on this clonotype: This may be a read error, as it is one base from a much larger clone. The rearrangement links TRBV6-5 to TRBJ2-3, with TRBD2 matching over 9 bases. The CDR3 length is 16 residues. The V and J ends lost 8 bases and 2 bases, in that order; junction bases with no gene match: 11. CDR1 is MNHEY and CDR2 is SVGAGI in the germline V gene. CDR3 sequence reads: CASGDEASGITDTQYF. CDR3 nucleotide sequence: TGTGCCAGCGGTGACGAGGCTAGCGGGATCACAGATACGCAGTATTTT.

The chain carries TRBV19 and TRBJ1-5; D might be TRBD1 (5 bases). V was trimmed by 5 bases and J by 3 bases, leaving 17 bases between them. The CDR3 runs to 16 residues. The germline CDR1 and CDR2 sequences are LNHDA and SQIVND (reference sequence). The DNA of the CDR3 is TGTGCCAGTAGTGTCGCCTCCAGAGGGGCCAATCAGCCCCAGCATTTT. Translated: CASSVASRGANQPQHF.

This clonotype has a count of ten or more. The chain links TRBV5-1 to TRBJ2-1; perhaps TRBD2 as D (7 bases). The CDR3 runs to 15 residues. Germline CDR1 reads SGHRS; CDR2 reads YFSETQ. Trimming shortened V by 2 bases and J by 10 bases, and 19 bases separated the two germline ends. The chain's CDR3 is CASSFRWGGQEEQFF. CDR3 nucleotides: TGCGCCAGCAGCTTTAGGTGGGGGGGCCAGGAGGAGCAGTTCTTC.

V gene TRBV28 combines with J gene TRBJ1-1; 8 bases agree with TRBD1. The V and J ends lost 0 bases and 1 base, in that order; junction bases with no gene match: 1. Per the germline V gene, CDR1 is MDHEN and CDR2 is SYDVKM. The CDR3 totals 15 residues. The CDR3 nucleotides read TGTGCCAGCAGTTTATGGGGGACAGGGAACACTGAAGCTTTCTTT. Encoded protein: CASSLWGTGNTEAFF.

A few counts support this clonotype. The rearrangement joins TRBV12-3 or TRBV12-4 to TRBJ1-1; D not certain. V lost 7 bases, J lost 6 bases, and 9 bases lay in between. This CDR3 comprises 11 residues. The CDR3 nucleotides read TGTGCCAGCACCGAGGCGGCTGAAGCTTTCTTT. Translated, it gives CASTEAAEAFF.

To note about this clonotype: A much larger clone lies a single base off, so this may be a read error. This chain joins TRBV5-6 and TRBJ2-5, with D perhaps TRBD1 (6 bases). CDR3 length: 15 residues. The germline V gene has CDR1 SGHDT and CDR2 YYEEEE. As DNA, the CDR3 is TGTACCAGCAGCTTGGGGGCTGGATTTCAAGAGACCCAGTACTTC. Encoded protein: CTSSLGAGFQETQYF. Full variable domain (rest looked up from reference TRBV5-6 and TRBJ2-5): DAGVTQSPTHLIKTRGQQVTLRCSPKSGHDTVSWYQQALGQGPQFIFQYYEEEERQRGNFPDRFSGHQFPNYSSELNVNALLLGDSALYLCTSSLGAGFQETQYFGPGTRLLVL.

At least ten counts were recorded for this clonotype. The chain couples TRBV5-6 to TRBJ1-1, with TRBD1 matching over 7 bases. Germline V gene sequence: CDR1 SGHDT, CDR2 YYEEEE. CDR3 size: 15 residues. With V trimmed by 3 bases and J by 4 bases, 9 bases remained unmatched. Here the CDR3 DNA reads TGTGCCAGCAGCTCCCGGGACAGCTCATTCACTGAAGCTTTCTTT. Amino acids: CASSSRDSSFTEAFF. The entire variable domain, with the rest obtained from reference TRBV5-6 and TRBJ1-1, is as follows: DAGVTQSPTHLIKTRGQQVTLRCSPKSGHDTVSWYQQALGQGPQFIFQYYEEEERQRGNFPDRFSGHQFPNYSSELNVNALLLGDSALYLCASSSRDSSFTEAFFGQGTRLTVV.

The rearrangement links TRBV6-6 to TRBJ1-1; D possibly corresponds to TRBD1 (6 bases). This CDR3 is built from 12 residues. The germline V gene encodes CDR1 MNHNY and CDR2 SVGAGI (reference sequence). The V and J ends lost 7 bases and 1 base respectively, with 7 bases between them. The CDR3 DNA reads TGTGCCAGCATACAGGGGAACACTGAAGCTTTCTTT. This codes for CASIQGNTEAFF.

The table lists this clonotype with many counts. The chain recombines TRBV29-1 with TRBJ2-7; D ambiguous. V lost 4 bases to trimming and J lost 4 bases, with 14 bases between them. Looked up from germline, CDR1 is SQVTM and CDR2 is ANQGSEA. The CDR3 runs 13 residues. Here the CDR3 DNA reads TGCAGCGTTGTATCTCCCAGGCGTTACGAGCAGTACTTC. It is translated as CSVVSPRRYEQYF.